This record concerns one TCR beta chain sequence. The antigen remains unidentified. The CDR3 extends over 14 amino acids. CDR1 and CDR2 (germline): SGHAT, FQNNGV. V was shortened by 4 bases and J by 0 bases, with 10 bases between the two germline ends. The record originates from a study of Ad26.COV2.S vaccination and SARS-CoV-2 variants. Overall study results and limits: Vaccine and placebo recipients had comparable breadth of non-spike TCRs.

Treatment meaning: some 19 received Ad26.COV2.S at low or high dose, single or two shots; about five received placebo; per-sample allocation not given. The samples were gathered on day 63 after the first injection of vaccine or placebo. Clones were read by immunoSEQ multiplex PCR, and TCRdb kept only the in-frame ones, dropping some. The sample carries about 350,000 clones, about 85% recorded once. This clonotype was sampled from a person aged 18-65 years who received the Ad26.COV2.S COVID-19 vaccine or a placebo. The sample in question was peripheral blood, obtained in a trial of Ad26.COV2.S vaccine versus placebo. This chain joins TRBV11-2 and TRBJ2-7; D is ambiguous. CDR3 residues: CASSSISSSYEQYF. In DNA, the CDR3 is TGTGCCAGCAGCTCTATTAGTAGCTCCTACGAGCAGTACTTC. Supplemented by reference TRBV11-2 and TRBJ2-7, the full variable domain reads EAGVAQSPRYKIIEKRQSVAFWCNPISGHATLYWYQQILGQGPKLLIQFQNNGVVDDSQLPKDRFSAERLKGVDSTLKIQPAKLEDSAVYLCASSSISSSYEQYFGPGTRLTVT.